This TCR beta chain was documented in a study of CD8+CD57+ T cells in acquired aplastic anemia. Overall study: Sorted CD4+ plus CD8+ cells gave DNA averaging about 3.2 ug.

TCR beta VDJ combinations and CDR3 sequences were profiled from genomic DNA. TCRdb used MiXCR to reprocess the reads, holding one entry per CDR3 protein. The sample has roughly 280,000 distinct CDR3 sequences; approximately 60% are singletons. Study-wide results and caveats: Approximately 29 was the count of CD8+ CDR3 sequences that patients shared with controls.

On this clonotype itself: The antigen remains undetermined.

Flow cytometry had shown expanded CD8+CD57+ cells in the patients chosen for sequencing. V lost 4 bases to trimming and J lost 0 bases, with 10 bases between them. The CDR3 runs to 14 residues. Germline V gene lookup returns CDR1 LNHDA and CDR2 SQIVND (reference sequence). The sequencing input was sorted CD4+, CD8+, or CD8+CD57+ T cells (not recorded which) from PBMCs. The rearrangement uses TRBV19 and TRBJ2-7, with D uncertain. The TCR was taken from a human donor with aplastic anemia. The CDR3 DNA reads TGTGCCAGTAGTAGACAAATCAGCTCCTACGAGCAGTACTTC. The encoded protein is CASSRQISSYEQYF.